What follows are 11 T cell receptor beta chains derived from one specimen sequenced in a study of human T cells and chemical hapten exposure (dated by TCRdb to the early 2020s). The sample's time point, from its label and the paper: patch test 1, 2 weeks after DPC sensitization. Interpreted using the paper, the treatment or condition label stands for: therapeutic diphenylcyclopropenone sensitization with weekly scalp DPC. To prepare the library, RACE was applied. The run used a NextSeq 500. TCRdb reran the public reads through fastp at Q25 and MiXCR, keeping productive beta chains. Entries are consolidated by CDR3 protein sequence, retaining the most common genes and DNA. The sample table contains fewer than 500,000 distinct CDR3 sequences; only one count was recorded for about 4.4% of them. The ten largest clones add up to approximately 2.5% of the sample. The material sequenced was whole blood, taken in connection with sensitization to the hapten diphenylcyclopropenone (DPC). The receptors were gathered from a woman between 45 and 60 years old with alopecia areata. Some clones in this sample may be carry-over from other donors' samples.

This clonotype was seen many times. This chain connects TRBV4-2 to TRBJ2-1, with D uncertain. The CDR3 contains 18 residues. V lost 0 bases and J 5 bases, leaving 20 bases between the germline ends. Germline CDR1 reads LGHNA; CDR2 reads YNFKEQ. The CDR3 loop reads CASSQDLNRAPHNNEQFF. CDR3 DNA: TGTGCCAGCAGCCAAGATCTCAACCGGGCCCCGCATAACAATGAGCAGTTCTTC.

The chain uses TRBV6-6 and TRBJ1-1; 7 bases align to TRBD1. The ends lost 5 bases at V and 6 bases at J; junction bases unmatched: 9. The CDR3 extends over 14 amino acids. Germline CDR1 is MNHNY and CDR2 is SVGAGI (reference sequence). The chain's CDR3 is CASSRGGEIAEAFF. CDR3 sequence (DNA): TGTGCCAGCAGTCGAGGGGGCGAGATCGCTGAAGCTTTCTTT.

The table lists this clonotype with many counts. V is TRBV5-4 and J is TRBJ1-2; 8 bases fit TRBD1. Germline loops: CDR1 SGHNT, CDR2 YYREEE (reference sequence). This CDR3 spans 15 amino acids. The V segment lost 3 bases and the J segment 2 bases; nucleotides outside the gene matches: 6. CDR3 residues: CASSSITGGNYGYTF. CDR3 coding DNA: TGTGCCAGCAGCTCGATCACAGGGGGAAACTATGGCTACACCTTC.

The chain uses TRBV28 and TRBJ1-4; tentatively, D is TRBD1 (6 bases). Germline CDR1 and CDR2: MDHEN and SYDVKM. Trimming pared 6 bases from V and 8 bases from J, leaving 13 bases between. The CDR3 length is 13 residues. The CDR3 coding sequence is TGTGCCAGCAGGACGACAGGTTTGGAAAAACTGTTTTTT. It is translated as CASRTTGLEKLFF. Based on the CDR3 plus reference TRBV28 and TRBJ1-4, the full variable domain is DVKVTQSSRYLVKRTGEKVFLECVQDMDHENMFWYRQDPGLGLRLIYFSYDVKMKEKGDIPEGYSVSREKKERFSLILESASTNQTSMYLCASRTTGLEKLFFGSGTQLSVL.

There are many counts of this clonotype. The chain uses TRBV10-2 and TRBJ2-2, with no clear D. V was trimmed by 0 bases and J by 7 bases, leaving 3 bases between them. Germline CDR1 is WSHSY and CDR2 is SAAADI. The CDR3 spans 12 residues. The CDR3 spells CASSESGGELFF. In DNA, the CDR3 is TGCGCCAGCAGTGAGTCCGGCGGGGAGCTGTTTTTT.

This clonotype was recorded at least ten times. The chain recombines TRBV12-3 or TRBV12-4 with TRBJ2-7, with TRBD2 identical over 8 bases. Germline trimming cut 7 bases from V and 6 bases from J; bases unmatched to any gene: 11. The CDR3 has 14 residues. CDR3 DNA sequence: TGTGCCAGCATCGTTAGCGGGACCCGGGGCGAGCAGTACTTC. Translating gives CASIVSGTRGEQYF.

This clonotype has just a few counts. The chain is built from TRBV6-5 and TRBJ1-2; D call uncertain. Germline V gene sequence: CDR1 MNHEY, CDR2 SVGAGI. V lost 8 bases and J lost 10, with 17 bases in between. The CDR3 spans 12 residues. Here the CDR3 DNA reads TGTGCCAGCCACAGACGAAGTAGTGACTACACCTTC. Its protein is CASHRRSSDYTF.

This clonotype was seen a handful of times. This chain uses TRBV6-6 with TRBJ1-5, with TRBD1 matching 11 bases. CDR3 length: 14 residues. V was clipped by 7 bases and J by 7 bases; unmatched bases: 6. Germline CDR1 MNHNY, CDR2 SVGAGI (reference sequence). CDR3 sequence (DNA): TGTGCCAGCAAATTAAGGACAGGGGGCCAGCCCCAGCATTTT. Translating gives CASKLRTGGQPQHF.

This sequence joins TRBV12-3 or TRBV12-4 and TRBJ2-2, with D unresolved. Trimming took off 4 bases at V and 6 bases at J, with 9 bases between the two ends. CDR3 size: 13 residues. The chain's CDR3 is CASSSRAAGELFF. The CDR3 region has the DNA TGTGCCAGCAGTTCTAGGGCGGCCGGGGAGCTGTTTTTT.

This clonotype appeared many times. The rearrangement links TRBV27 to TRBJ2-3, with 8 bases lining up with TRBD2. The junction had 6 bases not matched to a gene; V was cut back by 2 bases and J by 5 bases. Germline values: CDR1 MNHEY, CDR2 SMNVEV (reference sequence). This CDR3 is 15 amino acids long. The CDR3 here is CASSLRRGGRDTQYF. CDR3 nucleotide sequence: TGTGCCAGCAGTTTACGACGGGGGGGCCGAGATACGCAGTATTTT.

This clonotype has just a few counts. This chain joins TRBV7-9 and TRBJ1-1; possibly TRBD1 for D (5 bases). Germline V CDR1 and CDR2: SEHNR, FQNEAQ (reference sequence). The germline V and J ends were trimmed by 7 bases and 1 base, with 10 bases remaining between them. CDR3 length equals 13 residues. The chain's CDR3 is CASNSQGNTEAFF. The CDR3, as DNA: TGTGCCAGCAATTCCCAGGGGAACACTGAAGCTTTCTTT.